A selection of T cell receptor beta chains follows, all from one sample in a study of T-cell reconstitution after alpha-beta-depleted transplantation in children. MiXCR, applied by TCRdb to the PCR reads, yields one record per CDR3 protein. The profile shows 800,000 to 1,000,000 distinct CDR3 sequences, less than 30% of them singletons. Sequenced material: PBMCs, mostly from graft donor cells, taken 360 days after TCRalphabeta/CD19-depleted stem cell transplant. The receptors originated from a boy younger than two who had a stem cell transplant for SCID, so the T cells may come from the graft donor. Each CDR3 is given with its conserved first and last residue. The order of the fields is J gene, D gene, clone size, V gene, CDR3 protein, CDR3 DNA. D genes are given only for firm matches. Rows may omit the clone size; those that give it use once, few, many or a size class.

J gene: TRBJ2-4
D gene: .
clone size: few
V gene: TRBV5-1
CDR3 protein: CASSRSGQNIQYF
CDR3 DNA: TGCGCCAGCAGCAGGTCTGGGCAAAACATTCAGTACTTC

J gene: TRBJ1-5
D gene: TRBD1
clone size: .
V gene: TRBV6-2/TRBV6-3
CDR3 protein: CASSYLFGTGVSNQPQHF
CDR3 DNA: TGTGCCAGCAGTTATTTGTTCGGGACAGGGGTTAGCAATCAGCCCCAGCATTTT

J gene: TRBJ2-1
D gene: .
clone size: few
V gene: TRBV4-1
CDR3 protein: CASSQVVRGKLGHEQFF
CDR3 DNA: TGCGCCAGCAGCCAAGTGGTCAGAGGAAAATTGGGCCATGAGCAGTTCTTC

J gene: TRBJ2-1
D gene: TRBD2
clone size: few
V gene: TRBV10-3
CDR3 protein: CAISESTSGGGEQFF
CDR3 DNA: TGTGCCATCAGTGAGTCGACTAGCGGGGGAGGTGAGCAGTTCTTC

J gene: TRBJ2-3
D gene: .
clone size: few
V gene: TRBV2
CDR3 protein: CASSPEHVRDTQYF
CDR3 DNA: TGTGCCAGCAGTCCGGAACACGTACGAGATACGCAGTATTTT

J gene: TRBJ1-1
D gene: .
clone size: many
V gene: TRBV5-1
CDR3 protein: CASSPYGTNTEAFF
CDR3 DNA: TGCGCCAGCAGCCCATACGGAACGAACACTGAAGCTTTCTTT

J gene: TRBJ2-2
D gene: TRBD1
clone size: few
V gene: TRBV7-2
CDR3 protein: CASSLNQGATGELFF
CDR3 DNA: TGTGCCAGCAGCTTAAATCAGGGGGCCACCGGGGAGCTGTTTTTT

J gene: TRBJ1-1
D gene: TRBD1
clone size: .
V gene: TRBV5-1
CDR3 protein: CASCFGQGKANTEAFF
CDR3 DNA: TGCGCCAGTTGTTTTGGACAGGGAAAAGCGAACACTGAAGCTTTCTTT

J gene: TRBJ2-5
D gene: .
clone size: .
V gene: TRBV7-2
CDR3 protein: CASSLARQQETQYF
CDR3 DNA: TGTGCCAGCAGCTTAGCGCGCCAGCAAGAGACCCAGTACTTC

J gene: TRBJ1-5
D gene: TRBD1
clone size: .
V gene: TRBV9
CDR3 protein: CASSGAGGTGGLSNQPQHF
CDR3 DNA: TGTGCCAGCAGCGGCGCTGGTGGGACAGGGGGCCTTAGCAATCAGCCCCAGCATTTT

J gene: TRBJ2-3
D gene: TRBD2
clone size: .
V gene: TRBV20-1
CDR3 protein: CSASPSGGRTDTQYF
CDR3 DNA: TGCAGTGCTAGTCCAAGCGGGGGGCGCACAGATACGCAGTATTTT

J gene: TRBJ2-2
D gene: .
clone size: few
V gene: TRBV20-1
CDR3 protein: CSAGGYGELFF
CDR3 DNA: TGCAGTGCCGGGGGATACGGGGAGCTGTTTTTT

J gene: TRBJ1-2
D gene: .
clone size: .
V gene: TRBV5-5
CDR3 protein: CASSPVEERIYGYTF
CDR3 DNA: TGTGCCAGCAGCCCGGTTGAGGAGAGGATCTATGGCTACACCTTC

J gene: TRBJ2-1
D gene: TRBD1
clone size: .
V gene: TRBV4-1
CDR3 protein: CASSQVRQGGYNEQFF
CDR3 DNA: TGCGCCAGCAGCCAAGTCCGACAGGGGGGGTACAATGAGCAGTTCTTC

J gene: TRBJ2-7
D gene: TRBD2
clone size: few
V gene: TRBV10-3
CDR3 protein: CAIRGLAAGQYF
CDR3 DNA: TGTGCCATCAGGGGACTAGCGGCGGGGCAGTACTTC

J gene: TRBJ2-3
D gene: .
clone size: many
V gene: TRBV9
CDR3 protein: CASSVRGETDTQYF
CDR3 DNA: TGTGCCAGCAGCGTAAGGGGTGAGACAGATACGCAGTATTTT

J gene: TRBJ2-3
D gene: TRBD2
clone size: few
V gene: TRBV7-8
CDR3 protein: CASSLERLAGYTDTQYF
CDR3 DNA: TGTGCCAGCAGCTTAGAGCGACTAGCGGGGTACACAGATACGCAGTATTTT

J gene: TRBJ2-1
D gene: TRBD2
clone size: few
V gene: TRBV20-1
CDR3 protein: CSARIPTAGGWPNEQFF
CDR3 DNA: TGCAGTGCTAGGATTCCCACTGCGGGGGGGTGGCCCAATGAGCAGTTCTTC

J gene: TRBJ1-1
D gene: .
clone size: few
V gene: TRBV12-3/TRBV12-4
CDR3 protein: CASTPEGRVATEAFF
CDR3 DNA: TGTGCCAGCACACCCGAGGGCAGGGTAGCCACTGAAGCTTTCTTT

J gene: TRBJ1-5
D gene: .
clone size: .
V gene: TRBV12-3/TRBV12-4
CDR3 protein: CASTLSFWGGTSNQPQHF
CDR3 DNA: TGTGCCAGCACCTTGTCCTTTTGGGGGGGCACGAGCAATCAGCCCCAGCATTTT

J gene: TRBJ1-6
D gene: .
clone size: .
V gene: TRBV12-3/TRBV12-4
CDR3 protein: CASSPTGLGNSPLHF
CDR3 DNA: TGTGCCAGCAGTCCCACAGGGCTAGGTAATTCACCCCTCCACTTT

J gene: TRBJ1-1
D gene: TRBD1
clone size: .
V gene: TRBV7-2
CDR3 protein: CASSPDRGAFF
CDR3 DNA: TGTGCCAGCAGCCCTGACAGGGGAGCTTTCTTT

J gene: TRBJ2-7
D gene: .
clone size: .
V gene: TRBV7-2
CDR3 protein: CASSLHRLAYEQYF
CDR3 DNA: TGTGCCAGCAGCCTCCATAGACTGGCCTACGAGCAGTACTTC

J gene: TRBJ2-1
D gene: .
clone size: .
V gene: TRBV12-3/TRBV12-4
CDR3 protein: CASSFLSHSPVKEQFF
CDR3 DNA: TGTGCCAGCAGTTTTTTATCCCATTCCCCGGTGAAGGAGCAGTTCTTC

J gene: TRBJ1-1
D gene: .
clone size: .
V gene: TRBV20-1
CDR3 protein: CSARRGWGNTEAFF
CDR3 DNA: TGCAGTGCCCGAAGAGGGTGGGGGAACACTGAAGCTTTCTTT

J gene: TRBJ1-5
D gene: TRBD1
clone size: .
V gene: TRBV6-2/TRBV6-3
CDR3 protein: CASRRLQGAGNQPQHF
CDR3 DNA: TGTGCCAGCAGACGCTTGCAGGGGGCTGGCAATCAGCCCCAGCATTTT